A single sample gave rise to the 27 T cell receptor beta chains below, sequenced in a study of blood T cell repertoires in COVID-19 (dated by TCRdb to 2019 to 2021). Libraries were prepared through the immunoSEQ multiplex PCR assay. TCRdb took over this immuneACCESS table, retaining in-frame rearrangements with V and J assigned. Such tables are incomplete; in checked studies, under half of the missing clones stem from an unresolved V gene, and the remainder is unexplained. Here the sample has about 300,000 clones; around 85% occur a single time. 1.4% to 1.5% of the sample is held by the ten biggest clonotypes. Sequenced input: peripheral blood. The receptors shown here come from a human donor with COVID-19, enrolled during active disease. The donor label of this sample is uncertain.

V is TRBV3-1 (or the pseudogene TRBV3-2) and J is TRBJ2-2; 12 nucleotides line up with TRBD2. Germline-derived CDR1 and CDR2 are LGHDT and YNNKEL (reference sequence). The CDR3 runs 14 residues. V lost 10 bases and J lost 7; bases outside the gene matches: 7. This CDR3 reads CATRLAGASGELFF. The CDR3 bases are TGTGCCACCAGACTAGCGGGAGCGAGCGGGGAGCTGTTTTTT.

V is TRBV25-1 and J is TRBJ1-4; 7 positions match TRBD1. Germline assignment: CDR1 MGHDK and CDR2 SYGVNS. Trimming took 4 bases from V and 5 from J; bases not matched to a gene: 4. The CDR3 loop spans 14 amino acids. The chain's CDR3 is CASSGTGANEKLFF. DNA for the CDR3: TGTGCCAGCAGTGGGACAGGTGCCAATGAAAAACTGTTTTTT.

The chain joins TRBV4-1 to TRBJ2-7; 7 bases align to TRBD1. Losses at the gene ends were 0 bases for V and 6 bases for J; bases not matched to a gene: 8. Germline CDR1 and CDR2: MGHRA and YSYEKL. The CDR3 loop spans 15 amino acids. CDR3 coding DNA: TGCGCCAGCAGCCAAGAAAGGGGGCCCCGATCCGAGCAGTACTTC. It yields the protein CASSQERGPRSEQYF.

This clone was seen a few times. V and J are TRBV7-9 and TRBJ2-7, with D possibly matching TRBD2 (6 bases). This CDR3 contains 12 residues. Trimming shortened V by 5 bases and J by 6 bases, and 11 bases separated the two germline ends. The germline V gene has CDR1 SEHNR and CDR2 FQNEAQ (reference sequence). CDR3 in amino acids: CASSPLAPEQYF. As DNA, the CDR3 is TGTGCCAGCAGCCCACTAGCTCCCGAGCAGTACTTC. The variable domain in full, completed from reference TRBV7-9 and TRBJ2-7, reads DTGVSQNPRHKITKRGQNVTFRCDPISEHNRLYWYRQTLGQGPEFLTYFQNEAQLEKSRLLSDRFSAERPKGSFSTLEIQRTEQGDSAMYLCASSPLAPEQYFGPGTRLTVT.

The rearrangement uses TRBV27 and TRBJ2-3, with D possibly matching TRBD2 (6 bases). The CDR3 has 14 amino acids. The germline CDR1 and CDR2 sequences are MNHEY and SMNVEV (reference sequence). The ends were cut back, 4 bases at V and 0 bases at J, with 8 bases in the middle. CDR3 DNA: TGTGCCAGCAGTTATCGGGGGAGCACAGATACGCAGTATTTT. It yields the protein CASSYRGSTDTQYF.

The chain combines TRBV29-1 with TRBJ2-3; TRBD1 aligns across 10 bases. Germline V gene lookup returns CDR1 SQVTM and CDR2 ANQGSEA. The CDR3 consists of 14 residues. Unmatched junction bases numbered 5, after V lost 6 bases and J lost 2 bases. The CDR3 reads CSVGQGGITDTQYF. In DNA form, the CDR3 reads TGCAGCGTCGGACAGGGGGGAATCACAGATACGCAGTATTTT.

The J gene is TRBJ2-7, the V gene TRBV7-8; perhaps TRBD2 as D (6 bases). V gave up 1 base and J gave up 4 bases, with 17 bases separating them. In germline, CDR1 is SGHVS, CDR2 FQNEAQ. CDR3 length: 16 residues. The DNA of the CDR3 is TGTGCCAGCAGCTTAGGAGGCGCGGGGACTCTTTACGAGCAGTACTTC. It codes for CASSLGGAGTLYEQYF.

The chain carries TRBV10-2 and TRBJ2-7, with 10 bases fitting TRBD2. Looked up from germline, CDR1 is WSHSY and CDR2 is SAAADI. CDR3 size: 14 residues. J gave up 1 base and V 6 bases, and 3 bases lay outside the gene matches. The CDR3 coding sequence is TGCGCCAGCAGCTTAGCGGGAGGTTCCTACGAGCAGTACTTC. It yields the protein CASSLAGGSYEQYF.

The V and J genes are TRBV5-6 and TRBJ2-3; D may be TRBD2 (5 bases). The CDR3 loop spans 13 amino acids. V lost 0 bases to trimming and J lost 10 bases, with 12 bases between them. The germline V gene encodes CDR1 SGHDT and CDR2 YYEEEE. The CDR3 region has the DNA TGTGCCAGCAGCTTGGGGGAGTCCCGAGCGCAGTATTTT. Its protein is CASSLGESRAQYF.

This chain connects TRBV28 to TRBJ2-7; TRBD2 aligns across 16 bases. CDR1 is MDHEN, CDR2 SYDVKM, per germline. The CDR3 sequence is 18 residues long. V shed 10 bases and J 6 bases; nucleotides not matched to a gene: 18. CDR3 sequence: CATHAGTGGLAGGREQYF. CDR3 DNA sequence: TGTGCCACCCATGCCGGGACAGGGGGACTAGCGGGAGGGCGCGAGCAGTACTTC.

The CDR3 loop is CASSPTRGTDTQYF. CDR3 DNA: TGTGCCAGCAGTCCGACACGAGGGACAGATACGCAGTATTTT. The chain has TRBV28 and TRBJ2-3; TRBD2 might be the D (5 bases). V lost 5 bases to trimming and J lost 3 bases, with 12 bases between them. This CDR3 has 14 amino acids. Germline V lookup: CDR1 MDHEN, CDR2 SYDVKM.

The V and J genes are TRBV28 and TRBJ1-2, with unresolved D. The CDR3 extends over 13 amino acids. Trimming removed 2 bases from V and 3 bases from J, with 7 bases in between. CDR1 and CDR2 from the germline V gene are MDHEN and SYDVKM. Here the CDR3 reads CASSLTVYYGYTF. DNA for the CDR3: TGTGCCAGCAGTTTAACGGTCTACTATGGCTACACCTTC.

Of note for this clone: The germline gene is not matched at one end of the junction; a read error may be the cause. V gene TRBV28 combines with J gene TRBJ1-2; tentative D call: TRBD1 (5 bases). CDR3 length: 13 residues. Germline V gene lookup returns CDR1 MDHEN and CDR2 SYDVKM. The CDR3 nucleotides read TGTGCCAGCAGTTTGGGGTCTGGGGCAGTCTATCCCTTC. It encodes CASSLGSGAVYPF.

The chain couples TRBV28 to TRBJ2-7, with a tentative D call TRBD1 (7 bases). In germline, CDR1 is MDHEN, CDR2 SYDVKM. The CDR3 totals 18 residues. V was trimmed by 0 bases and J by 0 bases, leaving 18 bases between them. CDR3 DNA sequence: TGTGCCAGCAGTTTATGCGGGGGACAGCCCAGGAACTCCTACGAGCAGTACTTC. Amino acids: CASSLCGGQPRNSYEQYF. Looking up the rest from reference TRBV28 and TRBJ2-7 gives the full variable domain: DVKVTQSSRYLVKRTGEKVFLECVQDMDHENMFWYRQDPGLGLRLIYFSYDVKMKEKGDIPEGYSVSREKKERFSLILESASTNQTSMYLCASSLCGGQPRNSYEQYFGPGTRLTVT.

The chain employs TRBV9 and TRBJ2-1; D is ambiguous. The CDR3 totals 11 residues. Germline CDR1 reads SGDLS; CDR2 reads YYNGEE. Between the trimmed V and J ends, which lost 3 bases and 8 bases, there was a span of 6 bases. As DNA, the CDR3 is TGTGCCAGCAGCGCAGGTGATGAGCAGTTCTTC. It specifies CASSAGDEQFF. Filled out from reference TRBV9 and TRBJ2-1, the complete variable domain reads DSGVTQTPKHLITATGQRVTLRCSPRSGDLSVYWYQQSLDQGLQFLIQYYNGEERAKGNILERFSAQQFPDLHSELNLSSLELGDSALYFCASSAGDEQFFGPGTRLTVL.

This chain uses TRBV15 with TRBJ2-7; weak D call: TRBD1 (6 bases). Between the trimmed V and J ends, which lost 0 bases and 5 bases, there was a span of 17 bases. The CDR3 covers 16 residues. Germline loops: CDR1 LNHNV, CDR2 YYDKDF (reference sequence). CDR3 sequence (DNA): TGTGCCACCAGCAGAGATTTTGGGGGCTCGAACAACGAGCAGTACTTC. Protein: CATSRDFGGSNNEQYF.

The chain has TRBV28 and TRBJ2-1; 10 bases line up with TRBD2. Germline V gives CDR1 MDHEN, CDR2 SYDVKM. The CDR3 is made up of 18 amino acids. V shed 4 bases, J shed 0 bases, and the junction held 9 bases outside the gene matches. In nucleotides, the CDR3 is TGTGCCAGCAGTTCTCCGGGACTAGCGCGAAGCTCCTACAATGAGCAGTTCTTC. It translates to CASSSPGLARSSYNEQFF. Variable domain in full (rest from reference TRBV28 and TRBJ2-1): DVKVTQSSRYLVKRTGEKVFLECVQDMDHENMFWYRQDPGLGLRLIYFSYDVKMKEKGDIPEGYSVSREKKERFSLILESASTNQTSMYLCASSSPGLARSSYNEQFFGPGTRLTVL.

This clone was counted once. V usage is TRBV6-2 or TRBV6-3 and J usage is TRBJ2-7; TRBD1 matches at 9 bases. J gave up 4 bases and V 2 bases, and 6 bases lay outside the gene matches. Germline loops: CDR1 MNHEY, CDR2 SVGEGT. The CDR3 consists of 15 residues. CDR3 protein: CASSYGDRVTYEQYF. The CDR3 DNA sequence: TGTGCCAGCAGTTACGGGGACAGGGTGACATACGAGCAGTACTTC.

This clone was counted a few times. V and J are TRBV18 and TRBJ1-2; possibly TRBD1 for D (5 bases). Trimming took 3 bases from V and 2 from J, leaving 10 bases between them. The CDR3 loop spans 14 amino acids. Germline loops: CDR1 KGHSH, CDR2 LQKENI. This CDR3 reads CASSPSGGNYGYTF. In DNA form, the CDR3 reads TGTGCCAGCTCACCCAGTGGGGGGAACTATGGCTACACCTTC.

The chain joins TRBV28 to TRBJ2-7; 7 bases map to TRBD2. Germline loops: CDR1 MDHEN, CDR2 SYDVKM. J was trimmed by 0 bases and V by 10 bases; bases with no gene match: 6. This CDR3 region has 13 residues. The CDR3 loop is CATLSGNSYEQYF. CDR3 sequence (DNA): TGTGCCACCCTAAGCGGGAACTCCTACGAGCAGTACTTC.

In this sample, this clone turned up once. The CDR3 DNA is TGCGCCAGCAGCCCCGGACAGTCAACCTACGAGCAGTACTTC. The encoded protein is CASSPGQSTYEQYF. The chain recombines TRBV5-1 with TRBJ2-7, with D perhaps matching TRBD1 (6 bases). The germline V gene encodes CDR1 SGHRS and CDR2 YFSETQ. CDR3 length: 14 amino acids. Trimming removed 4 bases at V and 2 bases at J, with 13 bases between.

This chain's CDR3 is CASSLVVGAVSYGYTF. The CDR3 nucleotides are TGTGCCAGCAGCTTAGTAGTGGGAGCGGTTAGCTATGGCTACACCTTC. The genes are TRBV7-9 and TRBJ1-2; D unresolved. Germline V gene sequence: CDR1 SEHNR, CDR2 FQNEAQ (reference sequence). Trimming cost V 1 base and J 4 bases, with 16 bases left between them. CDR3 length: 16 residues.

This clone appeared once. The CDR3 here is CASSLDSGGYTDTQYF. The CDR3 bases are TGTGCCAGCAGCTTAGACTCAGGGGGCTATACAGATACGCAGTATTTT. V is TRBV11-3 and J is TRBJ2-3, with 8 positions matching TRBD1. The V gene end was trimmed by 0 bases and the J gene end by 3 bases; junction bases not matched to a gene: 5. Germline V gene lookup returns CDR1 SGHNT and CDR2 YENEEA. The CDR3 is made up of 16 amino acids.

This clone was recorded once. The genes are TRBV29-1 and TRBJ2-2; the match to TRBD1 covers 8 bases. CDR1 is SQVTM and CDR2 is ANQGSEA in the germline V gene. This CDR3 is built from 14 residues. The V gene end was trimmed by 4 bases and the J gene end by 1 base; junction bases not matched to a gene: 2. CDR3 sequence: CSVGTGMNTGELFF. The CDR3 DNA follows: TGCAGCGTTGGGACAGGGATGAACACCGGGGAGCTGTTTTTT.

This chain joins TRBV4-1 and TRBJ2-1, with D unclear. Germline CDR1 MGHRA, CDR2 YSYEKL. Trimming left V 2 bases short and J 7 bases short, with 9 bases between. The CDR3 is 13 residues long. CDR3: CASSQSLLNEQFF. The CDR3 nucleotides are TGCGCCAGCAGCCAAAGCCTTCTTAATGAGCAGTTCTTC.

The gene calls are TRBV5-4 and TRBJ2-7, with D possibly being TRBD1 (6 bases). Trimming removed 6 bases from V and 2 bases from J, with 12 bases in between. Germline loops: CDR1 SGHNT, CDR2 YYREEE (reference sequence). The CDR3 has 13 residues. CDR3 in DNA: TGTGCCAGCAAAGACGGACAGACCTACGAGCAGTACTTC. It encodes CASKDGQTYEQYF. Together with reference TRBV5-4 and TRBJ2-7, the CDR3 gives the full variable domain: ETGVTQSPTHLIKTRGQQVTLRCSSQSGHNTVSWYQQALGQGPQFIFQYYREEENGRGNFPPRFSGLQFPNYSSELNVNALELDDSALYLCASKDGQTYEQYFGPGTRLTVT.

The V and J genes are TRBV7-3 and TRBJ2-7; D is perhaps TRBD1 (6 bases). This CDR3 is built from 16 residues. V lost 5 bases and J lost 3, with 20 bases in between. Germline V CDR1 and CDR2: SGHTA, FQGTGA. The CDR3 is CASSHYTGHTYYEQYF. The CDR3 nucleotides are TGTGCCAGCAGCCATTATACGGGACACACTTACTACGAGCAGTACTTC.